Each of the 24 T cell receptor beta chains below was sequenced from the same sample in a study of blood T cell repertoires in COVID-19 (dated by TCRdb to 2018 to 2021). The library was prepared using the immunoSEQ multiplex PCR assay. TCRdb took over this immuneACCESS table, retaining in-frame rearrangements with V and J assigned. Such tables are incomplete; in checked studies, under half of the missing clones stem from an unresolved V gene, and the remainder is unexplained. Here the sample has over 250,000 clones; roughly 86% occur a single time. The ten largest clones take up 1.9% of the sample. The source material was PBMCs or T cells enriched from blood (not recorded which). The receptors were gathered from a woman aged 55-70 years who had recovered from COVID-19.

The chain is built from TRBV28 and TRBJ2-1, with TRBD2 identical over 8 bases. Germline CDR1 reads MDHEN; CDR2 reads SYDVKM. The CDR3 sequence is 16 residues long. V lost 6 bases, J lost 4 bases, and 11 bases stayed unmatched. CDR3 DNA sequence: TGTGCCAGCAGCCCCCGGGGGGGGGCGATATACAATGAGCAGTTCTTC. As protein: CASSPRGGAIYNEQFF.

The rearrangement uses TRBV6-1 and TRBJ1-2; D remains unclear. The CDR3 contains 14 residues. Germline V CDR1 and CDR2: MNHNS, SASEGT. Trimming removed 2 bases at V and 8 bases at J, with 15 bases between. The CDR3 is CASSESSRRDGYTF. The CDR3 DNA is TGTGCCAGCAGTGAAAGTAGCCGGCGTGACGGCTACACCTTC.

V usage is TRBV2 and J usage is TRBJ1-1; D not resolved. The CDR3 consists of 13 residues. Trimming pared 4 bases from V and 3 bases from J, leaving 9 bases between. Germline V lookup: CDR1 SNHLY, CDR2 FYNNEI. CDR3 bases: TGTGCCAGCAGTGCTGGGGAGGACACTGAAGCTTTCTTT. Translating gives CASSAGEDTEAFF.

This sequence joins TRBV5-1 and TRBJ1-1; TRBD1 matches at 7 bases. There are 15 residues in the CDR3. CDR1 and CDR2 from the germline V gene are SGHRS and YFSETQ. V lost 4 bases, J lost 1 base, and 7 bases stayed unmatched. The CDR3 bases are TGCGCCAGCAGCAGCCTCGGGACAGAGAACACTGAAGCTTTCTTT. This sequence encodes CASSSLGTENTEAFF.

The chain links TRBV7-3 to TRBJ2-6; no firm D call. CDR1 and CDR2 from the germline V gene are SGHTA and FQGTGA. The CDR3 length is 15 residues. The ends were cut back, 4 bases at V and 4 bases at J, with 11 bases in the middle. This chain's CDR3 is CASSSSPTGANVLTF. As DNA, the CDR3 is TGTGCCAGCAGCTCGTCTCCGACAGGGGCCAACGTCCTGACTTTC. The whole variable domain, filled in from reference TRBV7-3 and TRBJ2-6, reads GAGVSQTPSNKVTEKGKYVELRCDPISGHTALYWYRQSLGQGPEFLIYFQGTGAADDSGLPNDRFFAVRPEGSVSTLKIQRTERGDSAVYLCASSSSPTGANVLTFGAGSRLTVL.

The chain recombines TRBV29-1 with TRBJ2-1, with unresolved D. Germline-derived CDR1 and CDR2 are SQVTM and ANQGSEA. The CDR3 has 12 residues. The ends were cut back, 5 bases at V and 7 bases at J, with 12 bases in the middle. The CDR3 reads CSVTELKNEQFF. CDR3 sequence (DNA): TGCAGCGTTACCGAGCTCAAGAATGAGCAGTTCTTC.

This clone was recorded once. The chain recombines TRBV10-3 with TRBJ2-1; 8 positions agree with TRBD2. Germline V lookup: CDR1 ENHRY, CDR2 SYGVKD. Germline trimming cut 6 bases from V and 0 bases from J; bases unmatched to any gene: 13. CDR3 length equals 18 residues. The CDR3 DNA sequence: TGTGCCATCAGCCCGGGACTAGGATCTATTGGCTCCTACAATGAGCAGTTCTTC. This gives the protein CAISPGLGSIGSYNEQFF.

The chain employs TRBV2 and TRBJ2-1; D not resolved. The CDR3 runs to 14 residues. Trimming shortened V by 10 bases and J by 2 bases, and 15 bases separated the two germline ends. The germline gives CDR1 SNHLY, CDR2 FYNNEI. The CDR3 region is CATTLEVPYNEQFF. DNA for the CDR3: TGTGCCACTACCCTAGAAGTCCCCTACAATGAGCAGTTCTTC.

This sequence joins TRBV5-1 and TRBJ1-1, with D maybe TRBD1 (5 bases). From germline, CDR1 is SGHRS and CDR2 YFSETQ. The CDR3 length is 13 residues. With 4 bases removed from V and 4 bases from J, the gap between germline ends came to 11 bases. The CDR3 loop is CASSHGGSTEAFF. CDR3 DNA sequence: TGCGCCAGCAGCCACGGGGGTTCCACTGAAGCTTTCTTT. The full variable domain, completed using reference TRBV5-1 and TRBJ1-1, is KAGVTQTPRYLIKTRGQQVTLSCSPISGHRSVSWYQQTPGQGLQFLFEYFSETQRNKGNFPGRFSGRQFSNSRSEMNVSTLELGDSALYLCASSHGGSTEAFFGQGTRLTVV.

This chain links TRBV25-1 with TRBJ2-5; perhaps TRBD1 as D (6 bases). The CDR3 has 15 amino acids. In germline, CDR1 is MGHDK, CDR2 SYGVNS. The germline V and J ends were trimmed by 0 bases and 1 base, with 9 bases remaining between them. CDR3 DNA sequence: TGTGCCAGCAGTGAATACGGACAGCCCCAAGAGACCCAGTACTTC. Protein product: CASSEYGQPQETQYF.

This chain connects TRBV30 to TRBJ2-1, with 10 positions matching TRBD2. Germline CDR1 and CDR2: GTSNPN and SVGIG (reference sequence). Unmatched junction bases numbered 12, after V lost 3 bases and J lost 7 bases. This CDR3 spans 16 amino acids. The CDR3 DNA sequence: TGTGCCTGGAGCCCAAACCTGCTAGCGGGGGCTAATGAGCAGTTCTTC. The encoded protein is CAWSPNLLAGANEQFF.

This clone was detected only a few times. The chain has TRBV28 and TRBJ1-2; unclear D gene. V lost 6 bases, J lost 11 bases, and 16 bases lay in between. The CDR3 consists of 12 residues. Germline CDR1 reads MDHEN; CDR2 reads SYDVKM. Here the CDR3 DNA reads TGTGCCAGCAGGCGTGGTGGAGGAAGTTACACCTTC. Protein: CASRRGGGSYTF.

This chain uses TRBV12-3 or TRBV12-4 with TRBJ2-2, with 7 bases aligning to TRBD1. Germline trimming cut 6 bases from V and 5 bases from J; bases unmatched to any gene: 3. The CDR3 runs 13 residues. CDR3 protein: CASSLQGTGELFF. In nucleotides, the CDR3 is TGTGCCAGCAGCCTACAGGGGACCGGGGAGCTGTTTTTT.

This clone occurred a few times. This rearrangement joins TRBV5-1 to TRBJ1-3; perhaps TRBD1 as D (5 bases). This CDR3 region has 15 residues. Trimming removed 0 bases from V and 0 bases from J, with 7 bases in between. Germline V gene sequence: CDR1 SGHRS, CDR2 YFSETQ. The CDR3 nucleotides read TGCGCCAGCAGCTTGGGACAGAGCTCTGGAAACACCATATATTTT. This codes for CASSLGQSSGNTIYF.

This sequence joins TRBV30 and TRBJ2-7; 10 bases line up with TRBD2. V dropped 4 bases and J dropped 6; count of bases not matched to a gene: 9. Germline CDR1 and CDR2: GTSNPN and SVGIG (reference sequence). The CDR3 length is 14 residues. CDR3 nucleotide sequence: TGTGCCTGGATATTCCAGCGGGAGGGCTGCGAGCAGTACTTC. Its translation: CAWIFQREGCEQYF.

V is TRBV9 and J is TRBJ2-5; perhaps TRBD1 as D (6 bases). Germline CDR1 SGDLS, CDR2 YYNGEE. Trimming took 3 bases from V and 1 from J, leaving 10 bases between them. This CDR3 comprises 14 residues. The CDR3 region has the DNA TGTGCCAGCAGCGGGGGACAAACCCAAGAGACCCAGTACTTC. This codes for CASSGGQTQETQYF.

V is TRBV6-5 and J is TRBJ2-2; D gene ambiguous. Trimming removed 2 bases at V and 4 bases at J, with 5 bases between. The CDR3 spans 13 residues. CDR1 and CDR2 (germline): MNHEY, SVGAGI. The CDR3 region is CASSYLVTGELFF. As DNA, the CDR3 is TGTGCCAGCAGTTACCTCGTCACCGGGGAGCTGTTTTTT.

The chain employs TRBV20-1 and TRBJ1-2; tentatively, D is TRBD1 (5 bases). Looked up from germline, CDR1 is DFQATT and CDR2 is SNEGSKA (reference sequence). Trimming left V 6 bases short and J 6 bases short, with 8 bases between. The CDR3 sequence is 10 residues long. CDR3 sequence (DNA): TGCAGTGCACTCAGGGATGGCTACACCTTC. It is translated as CSALRDGYTF.

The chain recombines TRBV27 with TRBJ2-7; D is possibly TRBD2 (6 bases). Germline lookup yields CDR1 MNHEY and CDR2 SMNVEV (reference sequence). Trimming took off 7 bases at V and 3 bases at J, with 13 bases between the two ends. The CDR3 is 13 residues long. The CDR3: CASMRGRGYEQYF. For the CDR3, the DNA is TGTGCCAGCATGCGGGGCCGGGGCTACGAGCAGTACTTC.

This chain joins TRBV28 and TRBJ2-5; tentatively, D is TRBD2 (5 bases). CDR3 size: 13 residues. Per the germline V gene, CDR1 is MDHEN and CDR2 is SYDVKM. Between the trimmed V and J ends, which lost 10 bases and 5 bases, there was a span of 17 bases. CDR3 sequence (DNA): TGTGCCACCCTAGACGGGGTGGTGGAGACCCAGTACTTC. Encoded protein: CATLDGVVETQYF.

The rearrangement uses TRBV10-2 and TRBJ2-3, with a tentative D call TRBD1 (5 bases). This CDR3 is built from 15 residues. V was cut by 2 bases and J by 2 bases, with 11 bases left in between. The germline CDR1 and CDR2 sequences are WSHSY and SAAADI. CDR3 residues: CASSEIDRLTDTQYF. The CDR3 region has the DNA TGCGCCAGCAGTGAGATCGACAGACTCACAGATACGCAGTATTTT.

The CDR3 is CASSQDFPGLAEAFF. The DNA of the CDR3 is TGCGCCAGCAGCCAAGATTTTCCAGGGTTGGCTGAAGCTTTCTTT. The chain carries TRBV4-1 and TRBJ1-1; tentative D call: TRBD1 (5 bases). Germline lookup yields CDR1 MGHRA and CDR2 YSYEKL. The ends were cut back, 0 bases at V and 6 bases at J, with 14 bases in the middle. The length of the CDR3 is 15 residues.

CDR3 sequence: CASSFEQGARGYTF. CDR3 in DNA: TGTGCCAGCAGCTTCGAACAGGGGGCGCGGGGCTACACCTTC. V and J are TRBV13 and TRBJ1-2; 9 positions agree with TRBD1. CDR1 and CDR2 from the germline V gene are PRHDT and FYEKMQ (reference sequence). The V gene end was trimmed by 3 bases and the J gene end by 8 bases; junction bases not matched to a gene: 7. This CDR3 is built from 14 residues.

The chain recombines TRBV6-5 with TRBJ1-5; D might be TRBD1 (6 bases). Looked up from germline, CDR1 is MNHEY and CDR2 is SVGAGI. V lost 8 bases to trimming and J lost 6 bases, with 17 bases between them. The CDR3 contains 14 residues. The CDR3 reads CASWEGGPGQPQHF. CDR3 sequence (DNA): TGTGCCAGCTGGGAGGGGGGGCCTGGTCAGCCCCAGCATTTT.